Given below is one TCR beta chain in context. Its antigen is currently unknown. The junction had 2 bases not matched to a gene; V was cut back by 7 bases and J by 3 bases. The CDR3 covers 13 residues. The germline V gene has CDR1 MNHEY and CDR2 SVGAGI. This entry comes from a study of somatic mutations in cytotoxic T cells in rheumatoid arthritis. Across the study: Selected populations of V beta antibody-stained T cells underwent flow sorting at nearly 100% purity; these encompassed V beta1+ cells subjected to TCRB sequencing. Findings and caveats of the study: Unlike healthy controls, rheumatoid arthritis patients had CD8+ clonality that increased with age. A largest CD8+ clone above 20% of CD8+ cells occurred in about an eighth of the roughly 60 patients.

Repertoires were generated with immunoSEQ multiplex PCR, while TCRdb's copy carries only in-frame clones and drops some. Among about 10,000 clones listed, about four fifths were seen once. Positive selection using magnetic beads isolated the CD4+ and CD8+ cells (purity was checked by flow cytometry). The chain uses TRBV6-5 and TRBJ2-2; TRBD1 aligns across 7 bases. Sequencing was done on a sample of CD8+ T cells sorted from blood. This receptor was taken from a woman aged 50 to 60 in good health. Written as DNA, the CDR3 is TGTGCCAGCACCAGGGGGTACACCGGGGAGCTGTTTTTT. Translated: CASTRGYTGELFF.